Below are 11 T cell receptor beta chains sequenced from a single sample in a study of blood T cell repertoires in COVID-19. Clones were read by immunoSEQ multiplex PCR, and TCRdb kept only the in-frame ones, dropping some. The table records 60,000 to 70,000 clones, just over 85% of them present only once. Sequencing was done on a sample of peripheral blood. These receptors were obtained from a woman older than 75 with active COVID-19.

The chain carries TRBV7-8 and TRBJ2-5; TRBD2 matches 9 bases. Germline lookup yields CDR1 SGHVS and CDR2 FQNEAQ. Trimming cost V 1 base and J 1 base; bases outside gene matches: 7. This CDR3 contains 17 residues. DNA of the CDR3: TGTGCCAGCAGCTTAGAGGTAGCGGGGGCCACCCAAGAGACCCAGTACTTC. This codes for CASSLEVAGATQETQYF.

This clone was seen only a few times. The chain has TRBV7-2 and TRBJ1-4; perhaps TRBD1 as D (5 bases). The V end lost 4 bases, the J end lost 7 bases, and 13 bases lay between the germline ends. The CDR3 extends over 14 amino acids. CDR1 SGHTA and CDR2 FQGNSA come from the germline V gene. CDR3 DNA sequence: TGTGCCAGCAGCTCGGGACTACCCCCTGAAAAACTGTTTTTT. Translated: CASSSGLPPEKLFF.

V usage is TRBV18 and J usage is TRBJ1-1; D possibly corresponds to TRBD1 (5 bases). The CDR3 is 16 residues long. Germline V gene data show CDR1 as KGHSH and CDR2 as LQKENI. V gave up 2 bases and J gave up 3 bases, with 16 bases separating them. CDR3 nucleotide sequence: TGTGCCAGCTCACCATGGGGAGGGGCGAGCGACACTGAAGCTTTCTTT. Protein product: CASSPWGGASDTEAFF. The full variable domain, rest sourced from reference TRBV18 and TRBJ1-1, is NAGVMQNPRHLVRRRGQEARLRCSPMKGHSHVYWYRQLPEEGLKFMVYLQKENIIDESGMPKERFSAEFPKEGPSILRIQQVVRGDSAAYFCASSPWGGASDTEAFFGQGTRLTVV.

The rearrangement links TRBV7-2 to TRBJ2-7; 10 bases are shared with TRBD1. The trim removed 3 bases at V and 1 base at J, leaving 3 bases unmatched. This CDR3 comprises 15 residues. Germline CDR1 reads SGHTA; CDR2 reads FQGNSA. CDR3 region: CASSFGQGGSYEQYF. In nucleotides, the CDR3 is TGTGCCAGCAGCTTTGGACAGGGGGGATCCTACGAGCAGTACTTC.

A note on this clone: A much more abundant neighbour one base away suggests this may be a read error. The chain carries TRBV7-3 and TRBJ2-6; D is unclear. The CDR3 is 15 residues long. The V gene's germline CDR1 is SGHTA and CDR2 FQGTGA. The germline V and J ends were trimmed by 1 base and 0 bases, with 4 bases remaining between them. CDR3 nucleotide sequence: TGTGCCAGCAGCTTAAGGAGCTCTGGGGCCAACGTCCTGACTTTC. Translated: CASSLRSSGANVLTF.

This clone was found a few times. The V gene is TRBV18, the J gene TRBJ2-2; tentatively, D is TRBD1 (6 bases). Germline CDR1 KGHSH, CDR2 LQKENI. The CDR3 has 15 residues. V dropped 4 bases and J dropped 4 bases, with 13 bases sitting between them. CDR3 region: CASSLTGRGTGELFF. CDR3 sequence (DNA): TGTGCCAGCTCACTTACGGGCAGGGGCACCGGGGAGCTGTTTTTT.

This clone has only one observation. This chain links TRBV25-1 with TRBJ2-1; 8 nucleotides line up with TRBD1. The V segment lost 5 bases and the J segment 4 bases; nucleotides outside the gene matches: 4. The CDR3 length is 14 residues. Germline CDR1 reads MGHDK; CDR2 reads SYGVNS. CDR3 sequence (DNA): TGTGCCAGCAGTCCCCGGACAGGGTACAATGAGCAGTTCTTC. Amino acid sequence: CASSPRTGYNEQFF.

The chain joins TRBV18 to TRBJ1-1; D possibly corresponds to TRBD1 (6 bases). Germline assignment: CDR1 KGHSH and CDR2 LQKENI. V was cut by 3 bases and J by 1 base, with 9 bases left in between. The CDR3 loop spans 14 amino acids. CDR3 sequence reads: CASSPQGPNTEAFF. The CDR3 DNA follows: TGTGCCAGCTCACCGCAGGGGCCGAACACTGAAGCTTTCTTT.

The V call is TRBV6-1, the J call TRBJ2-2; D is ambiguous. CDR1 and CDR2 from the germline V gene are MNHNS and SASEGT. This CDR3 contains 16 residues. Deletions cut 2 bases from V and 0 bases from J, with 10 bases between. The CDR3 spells CASSEMWPANTGELFF. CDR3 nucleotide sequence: TGTGCCAGCAGTGAAATGTGGCCAGCGAACACCGGGGAGCTGTTTTTT.

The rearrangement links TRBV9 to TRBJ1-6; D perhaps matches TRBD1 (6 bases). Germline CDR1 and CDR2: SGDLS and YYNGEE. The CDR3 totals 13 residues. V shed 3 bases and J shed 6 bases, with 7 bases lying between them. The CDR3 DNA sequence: TGTGCCAGCAGCGGGGACATTAATTCACCCCTCCACTTT. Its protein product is CASSGDINSPLHF. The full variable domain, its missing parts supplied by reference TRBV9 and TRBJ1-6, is DSGVTQTPKHLITATGQRVTLRCSPRSGDLSVYWYQQSLDQGLQFLIQYYNGEERAKGNILERFSAQQFPDLHSELNLSSLELGDSALYFCASSGDINSPLHFGNGTRLTVT.

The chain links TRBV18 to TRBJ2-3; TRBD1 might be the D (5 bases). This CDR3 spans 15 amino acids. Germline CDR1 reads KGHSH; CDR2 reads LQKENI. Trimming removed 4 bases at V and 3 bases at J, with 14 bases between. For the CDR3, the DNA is TGTGCCAGCTCACTAGCCACCCAGGGTACAGATACGCAGTATTTT. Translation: CASSLATQGTDTQYF.